These T cell receptor beta chains were read from a single sample in a study of blood T cell repertoires in COVID-19. Profiled with immunoSEQ multiplex PCR; TCRdb holds only in-frame clones, not every one. The sample includes about 250,000 clones, about 87% of them seen just once. Sample: peripheral blood. These receptors were obtained from a woman in her thirties with COVID-19, enrolled during active disease. CDR3s include the opening cysteine and the closing phenylalanine or tryptophan. A D gene is named only where the DNA matches it firmly. For some rows the clone size is stated as once, few or many, or as a class when expanded; others skip it.

clone_size: .; v_call: TRBV5-1; j_call: TRBJ2-5; d_call: TRBD2; cdr3_aa: CASSLEVGGGTQYF; cdr3_nt: TGCGCCAGCAGCTTGGAGGTTGGCGGGGGGACCCAGTACTTC
clone_size: .; v_call: TRBV27; j_call: TRBJ1-2; d_call: TRBD1; cdr3_aa: CASSLGTGQGGGGYTF; cdr3_nt: TGTGCCAGCAGTTTAGGGACGGGACAGGGGGGTGGTGGCTACACCTTC
clone_size: .; v_call: TRBV10-3; j_call: TRBJ2-7; d_call: .; cdr3_aa: CAISAVSSYEQYF; cdr3_nt: TGTGCCATCAGTGCGGTGAGCTCCTACGAGCAGTACTTC
clone_size: .; v_call: TRBV7-2; j_call: TRBJ1-6; d_call: .; cdr3_aa: CASSRDPRGSSYNSPLHF; cdr3_nt: TGTGCCAGCAGCCGGGACCCCAGGGGAAGCTCCTATAATTCACCCCTCCACTTT
clone_size: .; v_call: TRBV2; j_call: TRBJ2-6; d_call: .; cdr3_aa: CASRGRVSGANVLTF; cdr3_nt: TGTGCCAGCAGGGGCAGAGTCTCTGGGGCCAACGTCCTGACTTTC
clone_size: .; v_call: TRBV30; j_call: TRBJ2-1; d_call: TRBD2; cdr3_aa: CAWSVTSTPVEFF; cdr3_nt: TGTGCCTGGAGCGTGACTAGCACCCCAGTCGAGTTCTTC
clone_size: .; v_call: TRBV4-3; j_call: TRBJ1-3; d_call: .; cdr3_aa: CASSQGQLSVGNTIYF; cdr3_nt: TGCGCCAGCAGCCAAGGACAATTAAGTGTCGGAAACACCATATATTTT
clone_size: .; v_call: TRBV5-4; j_call: TRBJ2-2; d_call: TRBD1; cdr3_aa: CASSSERGPGTGELFF; cdr3_nt: TGTGCCAGCAGCTCAGAAAGGGGGCCGGGGACCGGGGAGCTGTTTTTT
clone_size: .; v_call: TRBV19; j_call: TRBJ1-1; d_call: .; cdr3_aa: CASRRNTEAFF; cdr3_nt: TGTGCCAGTAGGCGGAACACTGAAGCTTTCTTT
clone_size: .; v_call: TRBV27; j_call: TRBJ2-1; d_call: .; cdr3_aa: CASSLEWGGEQFF; cdr3_nt: TGTGCCAGCAGTTTGGAGTGGGGCGGTGAGCAGTTCTTC
clone_size: once; v_call: TRBV27; j_call: TRBJ1-2; d_call: .; cdr3_aa: CASSAARVGSHGYTF; cdr3_nt: TGTGCCAGCAGTGCTGCGAGGGTGGGTAGCCATGGCTACACCTTC
clone_size: .; v_call: TRBV7-9; j_call: TRBJ1-1; d_call: TRBD1; cdr3_aa: CASSLDRGQWNTEAFF; cdr3_nt: TGTGCCAGCAGCCTCGACAGGGGGCAGTGGAACACTGAAGCTTTCTTT
clone_size: .; v_call: TRBV27; j_call: TRBJ1-1; d_call: TRBD1; cdr3_aa: CASSPLGTGKGDAEAFF; cdr3_nt: TGTGCCAGCAGTCCCCTAGGGACAGGAAAGGGTGACGCTGAAGCTTTCTTT
clone_size: .; v_call: TRBV19; j_call: TRBJ2-1; d_call: .; cdr3_aa: CASSTDYDNEQFF; cdr3_nt: TGTGCCAGTAGTACGGACTATGACAATGAGCAGTTCTTC
clone_size: once; v_call: TRBV4-1; j_call: TRBJ1-5; d_call: TRBD1; cdr3_aa: CASSQGQGSMGQPQHF; cdr3_nt: TGCGCCAGCAGCCAGGGACAGGGCAGCATGGGTCAGCCCCAGCATTTT
clone_size: .; v_call: TRBV4-1; j_call: TRBJ1-4; d_call: TRBD1; cdr3_aa: CASSQSTGKVLEKLFF; cdr3_nt: TGCGCCAGCAGCCAGTCGACAGGGAAGGTCTTAGAAAAACTGTTTTTT
clone_size: .; v_call: TRBV5-1; j_call: TRBJ2-3; d_call: .; cdr3_aa: CASSLAGHQDTQYF; cdr3_nt: TGCGCCAGCAGCTTGGCGGGACATCAAGATACGCAGTATTTT
clone_size: .; v_call: TRBV7-9; j_call: TRBJ2-6; d_call: TRBD2; cdr3_aa: CASSSGGRRPSGANVLTF; cdr3_nt: TGTGCCAGCAGCTCCGGGGGGAGACGACCCTCTGGGGCCAACGTCCTGACTTTC
clone_size: .; v_call: TRBV12-3/TRBV12-4; j_call: TRBJ1-2; d_call: TRBD1; cdr3_aa: CASSFTGGGYTF; cdr3_nt: TGTGCCAGCAGTTTCACAGGGGGCGGCTACACCTTC
clone_size: .; v_call: TRBV3-1/TRBV3-2; j_call: TRBJ1-5; d_call: .; cdr3_aa: CASSPDGGAGNQPQHF; cdr3_nt: TGTGCCAGCAGCCCCGATGGGGGCGCGGGCAATCAGCCCCAGCATTTT
clone_size: .; v_call: TRBV5-1; j_call: TRBJ2-3; d_call: TRBD2; cdr3_aa: CASSPPTSGTDTQYF; cdr3_nt: TGCGCCAGCAGCCCCCCGACTAGCGGCACAGATACGCAGTATTTT
clone_size: once; v_call: TRBV9; j_call: TRBJ2-1; d_call: .; cdr3_aa: CASSVTGSSYNEQFF; cdr3_nt: TGTGCCAGCAGCGTAACAGGGAGCTCCTACAATGAGCAGTTCTTC
clone_size: .; v_call: TRBV3-1/TRBV3-2; j_call: TRBJ2-3; d_call: TRBD1; cdr3_aa: CASSQDLTGQGTDTQYF; cdr3_nt: TGTGCCAGCAGCCAAGACCTTACAGGACAGGGCACAGATACGCAGTATTTT
clone_size: .; v_call: TRBV7-2; j_call: TRBJ2-5; d_call: TRBD1; cdr3_aa: CASSSPTGGSETQYF; cdr3_nt: TGTGCCAGCAGCTCGCCGACAGGGGGCAGTGAGACCCAGTACTTC
clone_size: .; v_call: TRBV18; j_call: TRBJ2-7; d_call: .; cdr3_aa: CASSPVGGIHEQYF; cdr3_nt: TGTGCCAGCTCACCAGTCGGAGGGATCCACGAGCAGTACTTC
clone_size: .; v_call: TRBV19; j_call: TRBJ2-3; d_call: TRBD2; cdr3_aa: CASSIYSGSTDTQYF; cdr3_nt: TGTGCCAGTAGTATATATAGCGGGAGCACAGATACGCAGTATTTT